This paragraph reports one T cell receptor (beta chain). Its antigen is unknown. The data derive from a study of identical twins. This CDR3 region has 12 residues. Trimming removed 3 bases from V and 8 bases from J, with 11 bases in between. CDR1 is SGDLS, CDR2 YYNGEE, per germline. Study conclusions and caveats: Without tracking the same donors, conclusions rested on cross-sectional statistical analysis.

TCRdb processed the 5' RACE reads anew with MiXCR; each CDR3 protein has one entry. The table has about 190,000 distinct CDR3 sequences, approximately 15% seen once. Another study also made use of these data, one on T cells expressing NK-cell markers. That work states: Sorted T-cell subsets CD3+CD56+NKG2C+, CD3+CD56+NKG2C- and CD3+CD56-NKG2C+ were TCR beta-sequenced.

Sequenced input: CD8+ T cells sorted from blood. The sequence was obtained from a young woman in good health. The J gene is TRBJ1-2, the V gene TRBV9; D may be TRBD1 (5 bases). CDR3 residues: CASSDRIKGYTF. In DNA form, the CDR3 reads TGTGCCAGCAGCGACAGGATAAAGGGCTACACCTTC.